Below are 23 T cell receptor beta chains sequenced from a single sample in a study of CD8 T cells in Susac syndrome. Roughly 0.45 to 1 ug RNA was reverse transcribed with random hexamers. TCRdb re-called the immunoSEQ multiplex PCR reads with MiXCR, one entry per CDR3 protein. This table holds some 120,000 distinct CDR3 sequences, nearly 95% found once. Sequencing used CD4+ T cells from PBMCs. These receptors were obtained from a human donor in good health.

This sequence joins TRBV19 and TRBJ2-1, with 7 bases that match TRBD1. Unmatched junction bases numbered 12, after V lost 7 bases and J lost 9 bases. The CDR3 runs 14 residues. CDR1 and CDR2 (germline): LNHDA, SQIVND (reference sequence). This chain's CDR3 is CASTATGSRSEQFF. DNA for the CDR3: TGTGCCAGTACCGCGACAGGGAGCCGGAGTGAGCAGTTCTTC.

The chain carries TRBV7-6 and TRBJ2-5, with a weak D call TRBD2 (5 bases). With 0 bases removed from V and 4 bases from J, the gap between germline ends came to 15 bases. Germline V gene lookup returns CDR1 SGHVS and CDR2 FNYEAQ. The CDR3 is 16 amino acids. This CDR3 reads CASSLALGLAGETQYF. The CDR3 DNA is TGTGCCAGCAGCTTAGCCCTGGGCCTAGCAGGAGAGACCCAGTACTTC.

The V and J genes are TRBV5-1 and TRBJ2-6, with TRBD1 identical over 7 bases. Germline V gene lookup returns CDR1 SGHRS and CDR2 YFSETQ. J gave up 0 bases and V 5 bases, and 5 bases lay outside the gene matches. This CDR3 comprises 16 residues. The CDR3 nucleotides are TGCGCCAGCAGTCCTACAGGGGACTCTGGGGCCAACGTCCTGACTTTC. It encodes CASSPTGDSGANVLTF.

The chain links TRBV18 to TRBJ2-5; the match to TRBD2 covers 7 bases. V was pared by 6 bases and J by 2 bases, with 3 bases of the junction left unmatched. The CDR3 has 13 amino acids. CDR1 and CDR2 (germline): KGHSH, LQKENI. The CDR3: CASSPGLQETQYF. CDR3 in DNA: TGTGCCAGCTCCCCGGGACTACAAGAGACCCAGTACTTC.

In nucleotides, the CDR3 is TGTGCCAGCAGCACTAGCGGGAAAGAGACCCAGTACTTC. Translating it yields CASSTSGKETQYF. The chain uses TRBV7-9 and TRBJ2-5, with 10 bases fitting TRBD2. Looked up from germline, CDR1 is SEHNR and CDR2 is FQNEAQ (reference sequence). The length of the CDR3 is 13 residues. V was clipped by 5 bases and J by 3 bases; unmatched bases: 0.

CDR3 DNA sequence: TGTGCCAGCAGCTTAGAGGACAGGCCGAACACTGAAGCTTTCTTT. Protein sequence: CASSLEDRPNTEAFF. The chain joins TRBV7-6 to TRBJ1-1; TRBD1 matches at 7 bases. V lost 1 base, J lost 1 base, and 3 bases stayed unmatched. The CDR3 length is 15 residues. Germline V gene lookup returns CDR1 SGHVS and CDR2 FNYEAQ.

This chain uses TRBV27 with TRBJ2-6, with no clear D. V lost 8 bases and J lost 1, with 6 bases in between. The CDR3 runs to 13 residues. Germline loops: CDR1 MNHEY, CDR2 SMNVEV (reference sequence). The CDR3 nucleotides read TGTGCCAGCTGGCCGTCTGGGGCCAACGTCCTGACTTTC. This codes for CASWPSGANVLTF.

V gene TRBV29-1 combines with J gene TRBJ2-1; D is unclear. V shed 4 bases and J shed 3 bases, with 16 bases lying between them. CDR3 size: 15 residues. Germline CDR1 is SQVTM and CDR2 is ANQGSEA. The CDR3 reads CSVGNPPQIYNEQFF. CDR3 DNA sequence: TGCAGCGTTGGAAACCCCCCCCAGATCTACAATGAGCAGTTCTTC.

The J gene is TRBJ2-5, the V gene TRBV29-1; 7 nucleotides align to TRBD2. Per the germline V gene, CDR1 is SQVTM and CDR2 is ANQGSEA. The CDR3 extends over 12 amino acids. Trimming at V came to 4 bases and at J to 5 bases, leaving 4 bases not matched to a gene. The CDR3 DNA follows: TGCAGCGTTGGTCGGGGGGTGGAGACCCAGTACTTC. It translates to CSVGRGVETQYF.

This chain joins TRBV12-3 or TRBV12-4 and TRBJ2-2, with D possibly TRBD1 on 5 matching bases. V lost 4 bases and J lost 6, with 6 bases in between. This CDR3 region has 12 residues. This chain's CDR3 is CASSSRAGELFF. CDR3 sequence (DNA): TGTGCCAGCAGTTCCAGGGCCGGGGAGCTGTTTTTT.

The chain links TRBV24-1 to TRBJ2-1, with D possibly being TRBD2 (6 bases). Trimming took 3 bases from V and 7 from J, leaving 18 bases between them. Germline CDR1 KGHDR, CDR2 SFDVKD. The CDR3 runs to 16 residues. CDR3 bases: TGTGCCACCAGTGATCGTGGTGGAGGGAGATGGAATGAGCAGTTCTTC. It translates to CATSDRGGGRWNEQFF.

The genes are TRBV20-1 and TRBJ2-1; TRBD2 aligns across 9 bases. After removal of 5 bases from V and 2 bases from J, the junction contained 13 bases not matched to a gene. The CDR3 has 17 amino acids. In germline, CDR1 is DFQATT, CDR2 SNEGSKA (reference sequence). The CDR3 DNA reads TGCAGTGCTCCACGTTCAAGGGCTAGCGGGGCCTACAATGAGCAGTTCTTC. It translates to CSAPRSRASGAYNEQFF.

The chain uses TRBV27 and TRBJ2-7, with 10 bases aligning to TRBD2. CDR1 and CDR2 (germline): MNHEY, SMNVEV (reference sequence). V gave up 4 bases and J gave up 6 bases; unmatched junction bases: 6. The CDR3 is 14 amino acids. CDR3 region: CASSSSRLAGEQYF. The CDR3 DNA follows: TGTGCCAGCAGTTCGTCCCGACTAGCGGGCGAGCAGTACTTC.

The chain joins TRBV5-1 to TRBJ2-1, with TRBD2 matching 11 bases. Germline CDR1 reads SGHRS; CDR2 reads YFSETQ. The trim removed 4 bases at V and 7 bases at J, leaving 13 bases unmatched. The CDR3 loop spans 17 amino acids. CDR3 coding DNA: TGCGCCAGCAGCAGGATGAGATTAGCGGGAGGGAGTAATGAGCAGTTCTTC. Translating it yields CASSRMRLAGGSNEQFF.

This chain connects TRBV19 to TRBJ2-1; 8 nucleotides align to TRBD2. This CDR3 is built from 16 residues. Germline CDR1 reads LNHDA; CDR2 reads SQIVND (reference sequence). J gave up 3 bases and V 0 bases, and 4 bases lay outside the gene matches. CDR3 sequence: CASSIDMSGGYNEQFF. CDR3 sequence (DNA): TGTGCCAGTAGTATAGATATGAGCGGGGGCTACAATGAGCAGTTCTTC.

The chain carries TRBV6-6 and TRBJ1-5; a weak D match, TRBD1 (5 bases). This CDR3 region has 14 residues. With 2 bases removed from V and 0 bases from J, the gap between germline ends came to 5 bases. Germline loops: CDR1 MNHNY, CDR2 SVGAGI (reference sequence). The DNA for the CDR3 is TGTGCCAGCAGTTACGGGGCTAGCAATCAGCCCCAGCATTTT. It is translated as CASSYGASNQPQHF.

V is TRBV2 and J is TRBJ1-4; D unclear. Looked up from germline, CDR1 is SNHLY and CDR2 is FYNNEI. The CDR3 has 15 residues. Trimming shortened V by 9 bases and J by 8 bases, and 22 bases separated the two germline ends. The CDR3: CASNRAAGIREKLFF. The DNA of the CDR3 is TGTGCCAGTAACCGCGCAGCGGGGATACGGGAAAAACTGTTTTTT.

This chain connects TRBV29-1 to TRBJ1-4; D not resolved. V was shortened by 3 bases and J by 8 bases, with 16 bases between the two germline ends. The CDR3 contains 14 residues. Looked up from germline, CDR1 is SQVTM and CDR2 is ANQGSEA. CDR3 sequence: CSVDEAGVGEKLFF. The CDR3, as DNA: TGCAGCGTTGATGAGGCCGGGGTTGGAGAAAAACTGTTTTTT.

This chain connects TRBV7-2 to TRBJ2-7; D unclear. The V end was cut by 4 bases, the J end by 0 bases, with 10 bases between. The CDR3 contains 14 residues. From germline, CDR1 is SGHTA and CDR2 FQGNSA. The CDR3 bases are TGTGCCAGCAGCTCAACGTCCAGCTCCTACGAGCAGTACTTC. It specifies CASSSTSSSYEQYF.

The genes are TRBV29-1 and TRBJ1-2; 10 bases are shared with TRBD1. This CDR3 is built from 18 residues. V lost 4 bases to trimming and J lost 0 bases; unmatched junction nucleotides: 14. Germline CDR1 reads SQVTM; CDR2 reads ANQGSEA. DNA for the CDR3: TGCAGCGTTGCAACCCCGGGACAGGGGAATAAAGCTAACTATGGCTACACCTTC. This codes for CSVATPGQGNKANYGYTF.

The V and J genes are TRBV4-2 and TRBJ2-5; D perhaps matches TRBD2 (5 bases). CDR3 length: 15 residues. The germline V gene has CDR1 LGHNA and CDR2 YNFKEQ. V lost 1 base and J 0 bases, leaving 9 bases between the germline ends. CDR3 protein: CASSQVRDYQETQYF. The CDR3 coding sequence is TGTGCCAGCAGCCAAGTACGGGATTACCAAGAGACCCAGTACTTC.

The J gene is TRBJ2-1, the V gene TRBV6-5; 13 bases fit TRBD2. CDR1 is MNHEY, CDR2 SVGAGI, per germline. CDR3 length: 17 amino acids. Unmatched junction bases numbered 3, after V lost 0 bases and J lost 4 bases. CDR3 coding DNA: TGTGCCAGCAGTTACTCGACTAGCGGGAGGAGGTACAATGAGCAGTTCTTC. Protein product: CASSYSTSGRRYNEQFF.

This chain joins TRBV27 and TRBJ2-7, with D possibly matching TRBD2 (6 bases). Germline CDR1 and CDR2: MNHEY and SMNVEV (reference sequence). V lost 5 bases to trimming and J lost 2 bases, with 16 bases between them. This CDR3 is 15 amino acids long. Written as DNA, the CDR3 is TGTGCCAGCAGTCTAAGAGGGACTGAAGCCTACGAGCAGTACTTC. Protein product: CASSLRGTEAYEQYF.